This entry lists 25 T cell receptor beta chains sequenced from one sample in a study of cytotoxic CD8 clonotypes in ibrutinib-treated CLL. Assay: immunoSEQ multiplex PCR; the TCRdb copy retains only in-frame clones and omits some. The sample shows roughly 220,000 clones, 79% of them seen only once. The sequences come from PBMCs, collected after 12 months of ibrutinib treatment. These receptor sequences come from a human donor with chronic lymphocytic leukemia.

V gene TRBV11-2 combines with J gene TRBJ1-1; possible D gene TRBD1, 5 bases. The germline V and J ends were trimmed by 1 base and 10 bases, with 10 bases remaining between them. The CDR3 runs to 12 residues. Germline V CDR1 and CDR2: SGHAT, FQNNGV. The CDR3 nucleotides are TGTGCCAGCAGCTTAGGACAGCCCGCAGCTTTCTTT. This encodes CASSLGQPAAFF. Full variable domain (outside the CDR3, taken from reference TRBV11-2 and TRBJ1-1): EAGVAQSPRYKIIEKRQSVAFWCNPISGHATLYWYQQILGQGPKLLIQFQNNGVVDDSQLPKDRFSAERLKGVDSTLKIQPAKLEDSAVYLCASSLGQPAAFFGQGTRLTVV.

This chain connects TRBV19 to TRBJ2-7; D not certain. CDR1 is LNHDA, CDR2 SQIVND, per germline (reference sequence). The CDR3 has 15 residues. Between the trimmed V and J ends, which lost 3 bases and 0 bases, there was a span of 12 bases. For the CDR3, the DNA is TGTGCCAGTAGTATCCCGGGCCGCAACTCCTACGAGCAGTACTTC. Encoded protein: CASSIPGRNSYEQYF.

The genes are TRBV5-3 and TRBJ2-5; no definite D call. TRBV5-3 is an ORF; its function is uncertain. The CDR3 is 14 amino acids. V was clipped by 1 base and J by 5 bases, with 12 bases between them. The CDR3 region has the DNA TGTGCCAGAAGCTTGAGTCTCGGTAAGGAGACCCAGTACTTC. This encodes CARSLSLGKETQYF.

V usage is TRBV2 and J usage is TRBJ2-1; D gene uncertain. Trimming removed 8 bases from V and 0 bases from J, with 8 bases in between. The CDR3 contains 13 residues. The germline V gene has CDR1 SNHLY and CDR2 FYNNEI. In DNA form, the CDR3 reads TGTGCCAGCGGTCAGAGCTCCTACAATGAGCAGTTCTTC. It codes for CASGQSSYNEQFF.

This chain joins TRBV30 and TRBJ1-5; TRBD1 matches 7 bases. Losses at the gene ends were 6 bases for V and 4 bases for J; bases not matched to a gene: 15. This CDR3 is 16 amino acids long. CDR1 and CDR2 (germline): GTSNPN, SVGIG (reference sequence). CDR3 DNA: TGTGCCTGCCGTGAGGTAGGACAGGCTCGGAATCAGCCCCAGCATTTT. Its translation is CACREVGQARNQPQHF.

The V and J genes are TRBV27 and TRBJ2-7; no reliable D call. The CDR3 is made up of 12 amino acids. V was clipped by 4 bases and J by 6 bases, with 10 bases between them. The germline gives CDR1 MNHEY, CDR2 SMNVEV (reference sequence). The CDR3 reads CASSSRISEQYF. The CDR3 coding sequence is TGTGCCAGCAGTTCCAGGATTAGCGAGCAGTACTTC.

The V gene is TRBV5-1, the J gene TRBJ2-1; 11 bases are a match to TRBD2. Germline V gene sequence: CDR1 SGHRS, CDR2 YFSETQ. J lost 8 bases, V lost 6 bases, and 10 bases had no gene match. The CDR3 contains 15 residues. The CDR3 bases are TGCGCCAGCACAACCCGACTAGCGGGGACCGATGAGCAGTTCTTC. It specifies CASTTRLAGTDEQFF.

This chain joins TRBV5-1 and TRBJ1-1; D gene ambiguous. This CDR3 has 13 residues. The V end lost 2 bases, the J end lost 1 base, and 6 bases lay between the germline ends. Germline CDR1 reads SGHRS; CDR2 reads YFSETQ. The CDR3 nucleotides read TGCGCCAGCAGCTTCACAGCGAACACTGAAGCTTTCTTT. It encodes CASSFTANTEAFF.

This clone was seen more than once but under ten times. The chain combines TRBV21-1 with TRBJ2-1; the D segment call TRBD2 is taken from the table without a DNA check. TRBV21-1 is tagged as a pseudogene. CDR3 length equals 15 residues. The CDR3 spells CASSSTSGRINEQFF. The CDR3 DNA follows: TGTGCCAGCAGCTCGACAAGCGGGAGGATCAATGAGCAGTTCTTC.

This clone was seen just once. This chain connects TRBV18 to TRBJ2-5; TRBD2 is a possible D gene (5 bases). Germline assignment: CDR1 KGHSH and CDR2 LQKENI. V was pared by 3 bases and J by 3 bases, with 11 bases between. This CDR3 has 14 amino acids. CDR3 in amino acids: CASSPSDYKETQYF. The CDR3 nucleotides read TGTGCCAGCTCACCGTCAGACTACAAAGAGACCCAGTACTTC.

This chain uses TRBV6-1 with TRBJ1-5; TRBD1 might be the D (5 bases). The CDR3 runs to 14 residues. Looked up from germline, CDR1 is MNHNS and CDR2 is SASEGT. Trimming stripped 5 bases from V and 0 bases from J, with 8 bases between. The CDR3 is CASSPQGSNQPQHF. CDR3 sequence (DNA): TGTGCCAGCAGTCCTCAGGGTAGCAATCAGCCCCAGCATTTT.

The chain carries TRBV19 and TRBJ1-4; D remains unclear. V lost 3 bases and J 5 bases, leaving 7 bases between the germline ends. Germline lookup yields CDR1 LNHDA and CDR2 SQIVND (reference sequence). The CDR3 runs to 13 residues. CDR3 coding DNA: TGTGCCAGTAGTATGCAGGCAAATGAAAAACTGTTTTTT. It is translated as CASSMQANEKLFF.

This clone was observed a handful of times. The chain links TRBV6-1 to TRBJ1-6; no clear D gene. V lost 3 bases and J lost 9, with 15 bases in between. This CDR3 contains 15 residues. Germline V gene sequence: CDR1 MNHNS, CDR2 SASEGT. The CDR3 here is CASSEVLGRSSPLHF. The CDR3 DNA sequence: TGTGCCAGCAGTGAGGTTTTAGGAAGGAGTTCACCCCTCCACTTT.

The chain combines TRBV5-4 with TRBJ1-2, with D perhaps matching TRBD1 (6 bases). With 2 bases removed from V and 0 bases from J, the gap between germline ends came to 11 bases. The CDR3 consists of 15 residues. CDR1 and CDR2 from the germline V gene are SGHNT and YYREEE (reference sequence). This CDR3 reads CASSLLDRANYGYTF. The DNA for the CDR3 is TGTGCCAGCAGCTTACTGGACAGAGCTAACTATGGCTACACCTTC. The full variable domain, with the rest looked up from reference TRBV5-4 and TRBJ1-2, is ETGVTQSPTHLIKTRGQQVTLRCSSQSGHNTVSWYQQALGQGPQFIFQYYREEENGRGNFPPRFSGLQFPNYSSELNVNALELDDSALYLCASSLLDRANYGYTFGSGTRLTVV.

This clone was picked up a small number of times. The CDR3 DNA reads as TGTGCCAGCGGTACAAGCGGGAGCCAAGAGACCCAGTACTTC. Its translation is CASGTSGSQETQYF. The gene calls are TRBV7-9 and TRBJ2-5, with TRBD2 matching 8 bases. With 8 bases clipped from V and 1 base from J, the junction kept 6 bases outside the gene matches. CDR1 and CDR2 from the germline V gene are SEHNR and FQNEAQ (reference sequence). The CDR3 has 14 residues.

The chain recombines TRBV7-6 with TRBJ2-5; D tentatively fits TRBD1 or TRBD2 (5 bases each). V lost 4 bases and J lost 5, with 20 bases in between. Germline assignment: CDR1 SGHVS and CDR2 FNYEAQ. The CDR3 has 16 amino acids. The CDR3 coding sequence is TGTGCCAGCAGCTCGCTAGAAGTCTTGGGGGACGAGACCCAGTACTTC. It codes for CASSSLEVLGDETQYF.

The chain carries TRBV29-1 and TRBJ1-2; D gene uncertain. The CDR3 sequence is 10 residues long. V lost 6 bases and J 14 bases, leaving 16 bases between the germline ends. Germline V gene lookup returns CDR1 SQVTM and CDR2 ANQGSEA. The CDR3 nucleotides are TGCAGCGTGCAGTGGCAGTCTAAGACCTTC. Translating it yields CSVQWQSKTF.

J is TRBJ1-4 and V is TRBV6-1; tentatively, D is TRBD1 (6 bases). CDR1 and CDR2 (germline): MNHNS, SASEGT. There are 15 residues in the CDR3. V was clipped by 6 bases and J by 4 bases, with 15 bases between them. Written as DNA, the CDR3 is TGTGCCAGCAGCCAGGGACACTACGATAATGAAAAACTGTTTTTT. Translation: CASSQGHYDNEKLFF.

The CDR3 region has the DNA TGTGCCAGCAGTTCAAACAGGGGGTTAACCTACGAGCAGTACTTC. This encodes CASSSNRGLTYEQYF. The rearrangement links TRBV28 to TRBJ2-7, with 8 bases lining up with TRBD1. CDR1 is MDHEN and CDR2 is SYDVKM in the germline V gene. The trim removed 4 bases at V and 2 bases at J, leaving 7 bases unmatched. This CDR3 has 15 residues.

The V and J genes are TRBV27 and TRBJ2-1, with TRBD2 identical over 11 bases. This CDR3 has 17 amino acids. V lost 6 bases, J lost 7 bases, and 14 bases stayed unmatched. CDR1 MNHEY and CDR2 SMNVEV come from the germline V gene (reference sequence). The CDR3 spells CASRRGLAVDVWNEQFF. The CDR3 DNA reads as TGTGCCAGCAGAAGGGGACTAGCGGTCGATGTTTGGAATGAGCAGTTCTTC.

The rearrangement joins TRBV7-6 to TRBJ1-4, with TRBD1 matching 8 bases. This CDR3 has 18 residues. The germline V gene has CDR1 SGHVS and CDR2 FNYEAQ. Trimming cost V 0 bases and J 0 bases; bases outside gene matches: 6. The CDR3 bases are TGTGCCAGCAGCTTAGCCCAGGGGGCGGATGCAACTAATGAAAAACTGTTTTTT. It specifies CASSLAQGADATNEKLFF.

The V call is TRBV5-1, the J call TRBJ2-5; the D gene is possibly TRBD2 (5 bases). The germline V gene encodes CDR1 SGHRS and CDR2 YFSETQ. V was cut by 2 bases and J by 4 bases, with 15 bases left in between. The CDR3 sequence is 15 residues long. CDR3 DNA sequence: TGCGCCAGCAGCTTAGGTAGCGAGGTGGGAGAGACCCAGTACTTC. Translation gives CASSLGSEVGETQYF.

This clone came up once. CDR3: CASSPPVRSYGYTF. DNA for the CDR3: TGTGCCAGCTCACCTCCGGTCCGGAGTTATGGCTACACCTTC. This rearrangement joins TRBV18 to TRBJ1-2; D call uncertain. Germline CDR1 is KGHSH and CDR2 is LQKENI. V lost 3 bases and J 5 bases, leaving 13 bases between the germline ends. This CDR3 is built from 14 residues.

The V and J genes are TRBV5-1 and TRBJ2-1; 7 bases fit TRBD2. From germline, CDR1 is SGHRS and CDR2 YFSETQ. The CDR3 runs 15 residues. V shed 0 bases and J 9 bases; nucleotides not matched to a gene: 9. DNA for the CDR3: TGCGCCAGCAGCTTGGCCCCTACCTCTAGCGGTGAGCAGTTCTTC. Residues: CASSLAPTSSGEQFF.

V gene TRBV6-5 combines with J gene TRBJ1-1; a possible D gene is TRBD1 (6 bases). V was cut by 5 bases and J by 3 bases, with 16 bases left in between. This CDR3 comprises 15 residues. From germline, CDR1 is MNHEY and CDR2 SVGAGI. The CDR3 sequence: CASSATGSWDTEAFF. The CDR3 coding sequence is TGTGCCAGCAGTGCGACAGGATCTTGGGACACTGAAGCTTTCTTT.